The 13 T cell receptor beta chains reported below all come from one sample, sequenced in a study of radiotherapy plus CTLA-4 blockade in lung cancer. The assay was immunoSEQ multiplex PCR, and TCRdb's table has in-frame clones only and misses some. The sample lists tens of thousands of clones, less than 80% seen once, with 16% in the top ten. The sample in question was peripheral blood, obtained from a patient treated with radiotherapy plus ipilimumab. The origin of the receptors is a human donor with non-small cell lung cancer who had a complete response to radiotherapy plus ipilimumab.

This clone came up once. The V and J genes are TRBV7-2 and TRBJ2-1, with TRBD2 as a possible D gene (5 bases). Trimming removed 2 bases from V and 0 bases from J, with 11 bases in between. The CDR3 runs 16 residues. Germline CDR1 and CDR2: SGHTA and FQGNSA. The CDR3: CASSLSGDSSYNEQFF. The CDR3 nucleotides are TGTGCCAGCAGCTTATCCGGGGATAGCTCCTACAATGAGCAGTTCTTC. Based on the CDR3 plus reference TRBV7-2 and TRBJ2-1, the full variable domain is GAGVSQSPSNKVTEKGKDVELRCDPISGHTALYWYRQSLGQGLEFLIYFQGNSAPDKSGLPSDRFSAERTGGSVSTLTIQRTQQEDSAVYLCASSLSGDSSYNEQFFGPGTRLTVL.

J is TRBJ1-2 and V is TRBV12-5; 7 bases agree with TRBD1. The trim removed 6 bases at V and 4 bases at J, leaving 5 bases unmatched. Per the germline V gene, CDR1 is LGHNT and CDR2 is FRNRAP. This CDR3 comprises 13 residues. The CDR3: CASGARDSYGYTF. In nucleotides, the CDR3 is TGTGCTAGTGGGGCCCGGGACAGCTATGGCTACACCTTC.

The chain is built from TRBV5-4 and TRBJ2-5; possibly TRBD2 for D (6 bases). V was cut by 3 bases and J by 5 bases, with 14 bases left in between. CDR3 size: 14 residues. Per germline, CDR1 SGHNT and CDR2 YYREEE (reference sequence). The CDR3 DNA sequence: TGTGCCAGCAGCTCGGTTGGGGGGTTGGAGACCCAGTACTTC. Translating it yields CASSSVGGLETQYF.

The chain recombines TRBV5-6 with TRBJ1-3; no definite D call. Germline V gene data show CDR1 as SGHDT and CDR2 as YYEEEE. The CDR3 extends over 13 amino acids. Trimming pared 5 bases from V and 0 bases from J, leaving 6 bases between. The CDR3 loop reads CASRLYSGNTIYF. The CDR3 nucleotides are TGTGCCAGCAGACTTTACTCTGGAAACACCATATATTTT.

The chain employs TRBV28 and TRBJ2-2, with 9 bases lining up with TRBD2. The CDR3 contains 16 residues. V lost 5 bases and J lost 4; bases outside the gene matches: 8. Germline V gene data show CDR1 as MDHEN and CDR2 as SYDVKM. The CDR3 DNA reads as TGTGCCAGCAGTGCTCGGGGCGGGAGGGTCACCGGGGAGCTGTTTTTT. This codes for CASSARGGRVTGELFF.

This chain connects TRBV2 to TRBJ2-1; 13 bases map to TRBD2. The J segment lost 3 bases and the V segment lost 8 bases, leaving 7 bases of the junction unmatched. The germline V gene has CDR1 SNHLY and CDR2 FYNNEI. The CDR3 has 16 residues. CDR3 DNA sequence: TGTGCCAGCCGAGGACTAGCGGGAGATCACTACAATGAGCAGTTCTTC. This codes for CASRGLAGDHYNEQFF. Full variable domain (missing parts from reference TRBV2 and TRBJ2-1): EPEVTQTPSHQVTQMGQEVILRCVPISNHLYFYWYRQILGQKVEFLVSFYNNEISEKSEIFDDQFSVERPDGSNFTLKIRSTKLEDSAMYFCASRGLAGDHYNEQFFGPGTRLTVL.

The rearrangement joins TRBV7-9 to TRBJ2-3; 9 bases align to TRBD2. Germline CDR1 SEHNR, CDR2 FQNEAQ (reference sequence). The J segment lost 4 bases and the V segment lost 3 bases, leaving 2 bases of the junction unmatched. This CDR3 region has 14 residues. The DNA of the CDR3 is TGTGCCAGCAGCTTGGGACTAGCCTCAGATACGCAGTATTTT. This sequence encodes CASSLGLASDTQYF.

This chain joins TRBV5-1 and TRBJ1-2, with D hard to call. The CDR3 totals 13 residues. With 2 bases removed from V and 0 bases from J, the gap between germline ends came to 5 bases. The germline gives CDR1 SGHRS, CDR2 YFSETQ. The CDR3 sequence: CASSLSANYGYTF. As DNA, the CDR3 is TGCGCCAGCAGCTTAAGCGCTAACTATGGCTACACCTTC.

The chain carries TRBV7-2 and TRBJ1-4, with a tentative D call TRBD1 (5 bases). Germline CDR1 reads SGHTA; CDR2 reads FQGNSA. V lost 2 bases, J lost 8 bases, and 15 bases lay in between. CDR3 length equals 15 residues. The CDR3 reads CASSLYGRGEEKLFF. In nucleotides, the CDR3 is TGTGCCAGCAGCTTATACGGGCGGGGGGAAGAAAAACTGTTTTTT.

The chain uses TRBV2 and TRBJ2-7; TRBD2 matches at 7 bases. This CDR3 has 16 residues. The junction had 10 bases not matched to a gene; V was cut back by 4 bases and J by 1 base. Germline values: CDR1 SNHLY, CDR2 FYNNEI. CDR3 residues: CASSGGVAGASYEQYV. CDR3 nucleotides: TGTGCCAGCAGTGGAGGTGTGGCGGGAGCATCCTACGAGCAGTACGTC.

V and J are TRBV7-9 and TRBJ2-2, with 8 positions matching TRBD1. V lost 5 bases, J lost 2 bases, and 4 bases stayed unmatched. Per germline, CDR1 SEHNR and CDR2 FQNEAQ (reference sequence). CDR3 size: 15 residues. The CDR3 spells CASSIGQGNTGELFF. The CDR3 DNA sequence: TGTGCCAGCAGCATCGGACAGGGAAACACCGGGGAGCTGTTTTTT.

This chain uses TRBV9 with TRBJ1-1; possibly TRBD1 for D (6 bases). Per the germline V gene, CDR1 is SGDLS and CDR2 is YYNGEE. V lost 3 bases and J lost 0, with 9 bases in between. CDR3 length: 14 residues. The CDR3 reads CASSGGTMNTEAFF. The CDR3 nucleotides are TGTGCCAGCAGCGGTGGGACAATGAACACTGAAGCTTTCTTT.

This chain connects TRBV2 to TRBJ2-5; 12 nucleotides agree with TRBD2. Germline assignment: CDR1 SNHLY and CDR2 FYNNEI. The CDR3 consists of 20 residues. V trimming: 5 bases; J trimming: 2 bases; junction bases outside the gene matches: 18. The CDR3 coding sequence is TGTGCCAGCAGTCCTCCCGGGGTACTAGCGGGGGGAGGAGGGCAAGAGACCCAGTACTTC. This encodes CASSPPGVLAGGGGQETQYF.